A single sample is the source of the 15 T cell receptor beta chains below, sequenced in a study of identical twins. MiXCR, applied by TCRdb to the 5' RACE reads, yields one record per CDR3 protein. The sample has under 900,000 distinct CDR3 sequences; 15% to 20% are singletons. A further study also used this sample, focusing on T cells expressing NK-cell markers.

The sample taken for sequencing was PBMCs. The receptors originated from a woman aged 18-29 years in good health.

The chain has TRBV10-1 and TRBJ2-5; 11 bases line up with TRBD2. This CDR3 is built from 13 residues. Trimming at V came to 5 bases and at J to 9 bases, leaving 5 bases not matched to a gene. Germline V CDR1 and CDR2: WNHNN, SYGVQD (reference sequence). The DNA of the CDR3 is TGCGCCAGCAGTCCACTAGCGGGGGATGCCCAGTACTTC. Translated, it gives CASSPLAGDAQYF.

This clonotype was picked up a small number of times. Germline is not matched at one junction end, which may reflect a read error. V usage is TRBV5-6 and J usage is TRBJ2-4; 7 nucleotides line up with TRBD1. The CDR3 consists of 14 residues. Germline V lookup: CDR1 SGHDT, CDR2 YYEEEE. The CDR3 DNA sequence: TGTGCCAGCAGCTTGGGCACAGGGGCTTACCCTAGTCACTTC. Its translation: CASSLGTGAYPSHF.

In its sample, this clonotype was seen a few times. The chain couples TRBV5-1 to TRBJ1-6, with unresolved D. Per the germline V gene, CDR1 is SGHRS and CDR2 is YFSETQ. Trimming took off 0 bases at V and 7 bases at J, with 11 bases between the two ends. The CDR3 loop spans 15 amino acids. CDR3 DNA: TGCGCCAGCAGCTTGGAGGGCAGCCCCAATTCACCCCTCCACTTT. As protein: CASSLEGSPNSPLHF.

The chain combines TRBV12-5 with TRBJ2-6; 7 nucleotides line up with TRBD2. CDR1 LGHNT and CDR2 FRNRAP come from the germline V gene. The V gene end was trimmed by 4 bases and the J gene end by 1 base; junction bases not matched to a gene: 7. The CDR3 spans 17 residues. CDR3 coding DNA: TGTGCTAGTGGTTCCGGCCTGGGACTATCTGGGGCCAACGTCCTGACTTTC. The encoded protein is CASGSGLGLSGANVLTF.

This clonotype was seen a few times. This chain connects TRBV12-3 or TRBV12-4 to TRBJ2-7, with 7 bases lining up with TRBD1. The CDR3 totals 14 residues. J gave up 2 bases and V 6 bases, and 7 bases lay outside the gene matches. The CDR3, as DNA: TGTGCCAGCAGGAGACAGGGAAGCGCCTACGAGCAGTACTTC. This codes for CASRRQGSAYEQYF.

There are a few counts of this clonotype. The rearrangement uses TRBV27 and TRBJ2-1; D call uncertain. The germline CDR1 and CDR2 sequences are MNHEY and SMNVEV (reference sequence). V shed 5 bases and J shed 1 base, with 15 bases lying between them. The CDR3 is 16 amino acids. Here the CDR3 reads CASSVSNSGSYNEQFF. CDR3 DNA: TGTGCCAGCAGTGTGTCAAACAGTGGGTCCTACAATGAGCAGTTCTTC.

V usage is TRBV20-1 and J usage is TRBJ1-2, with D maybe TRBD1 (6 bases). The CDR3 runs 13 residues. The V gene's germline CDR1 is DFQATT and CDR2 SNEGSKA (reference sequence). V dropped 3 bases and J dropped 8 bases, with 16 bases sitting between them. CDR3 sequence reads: CSASGGQGTGYTF. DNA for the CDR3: TGCAGTGCTAGTGGGGGGCAGGGGACGGGCTACACCTTC.

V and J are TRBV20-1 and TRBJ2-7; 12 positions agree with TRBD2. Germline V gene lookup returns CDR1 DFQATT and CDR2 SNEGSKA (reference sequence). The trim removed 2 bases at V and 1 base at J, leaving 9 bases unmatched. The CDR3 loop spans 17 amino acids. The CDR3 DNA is TGCAGTGCTAGATTAAGACTAGCGGGAGTTTTATCCTACGAGCAGTACTTC. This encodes CSARLRLAGVLSYEQYF.

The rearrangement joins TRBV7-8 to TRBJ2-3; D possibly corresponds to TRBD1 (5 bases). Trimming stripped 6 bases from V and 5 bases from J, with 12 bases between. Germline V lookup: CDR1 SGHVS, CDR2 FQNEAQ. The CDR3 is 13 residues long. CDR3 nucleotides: TGTGCCAGCAGTCCGCATAGGGGAGATACGCAGTATTTT. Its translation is CASSPHRGDTQYF.

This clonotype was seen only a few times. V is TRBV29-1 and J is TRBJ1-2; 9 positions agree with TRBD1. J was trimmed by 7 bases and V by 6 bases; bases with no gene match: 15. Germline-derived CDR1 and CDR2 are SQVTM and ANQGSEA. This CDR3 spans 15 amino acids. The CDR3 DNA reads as TGCAGCGTAATGTTGATACGGGACAGGGTTGGTGGCTACACCTTC. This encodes CSVMLIRDRVGGYTF.

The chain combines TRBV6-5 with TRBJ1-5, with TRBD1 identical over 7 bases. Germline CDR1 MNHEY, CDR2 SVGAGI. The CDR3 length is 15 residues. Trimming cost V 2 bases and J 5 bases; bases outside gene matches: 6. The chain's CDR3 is CASSYTWTGDQPQHF. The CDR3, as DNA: TGTGCCAGCAGTTACACATGGACAGGCGATCAGCCCCAGCATTTT.

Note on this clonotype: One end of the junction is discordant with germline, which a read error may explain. The CDR3 reads CASREGTGNYNQPQHF. The CDR3 coding sequence is TGTGCCAGCAGAGAAGGCACCGGGAACTACAATCAGCCCCAGCATTTT. The chain has TRBV2 and TRBJ1-5, with no clear D. This CDR3 has 16 amino acids. Germline CDR1 SNHLY, CDR2 FYNNEI.

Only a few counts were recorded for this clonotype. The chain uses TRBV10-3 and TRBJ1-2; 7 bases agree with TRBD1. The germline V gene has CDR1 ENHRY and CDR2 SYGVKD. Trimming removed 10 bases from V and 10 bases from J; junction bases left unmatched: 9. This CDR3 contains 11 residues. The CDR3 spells CATRQGLLYTF. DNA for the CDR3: TGTGCCACCCGACAGGGATTACTCTACACCTTC.

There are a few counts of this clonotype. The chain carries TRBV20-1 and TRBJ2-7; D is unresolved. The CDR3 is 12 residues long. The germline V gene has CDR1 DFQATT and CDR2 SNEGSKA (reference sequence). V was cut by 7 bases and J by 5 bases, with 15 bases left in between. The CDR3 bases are TGCAGTGTCCGTGAGCATGCCCACGAGCAGTACTTC. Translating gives CSVREHAHEQYF.

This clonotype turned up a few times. The CDR3 DNA reads as TGCGCCAGCAGCTTTGGTCCGATTGCGGGGGGGCTGAATACGCAGTATTTT. It encodes CASSFGPIAGGLNTQYF. This rearrangement joins TRBV5-1 to TRBJ2-3, with 9 nucleotides matching TRBD2. Germline CDR1 is SGHRS and CDR2 is YFSETQ. The CDR3 is 17 amino acids. V trimming: 2 bases; J trimming: 7 bases; junction bases outside the gene matches: 14. The entire variable domain, with the rest obtained from reference TRBV5-1 and TRBJ2-3, is as follows: KAGVTQTPRYLIKTRGQQVTLSCSPISGHRSVSWYQQTPGQGLQFLFEYFSETQRNKGNFPGRFSGRQFSNSRSEMNVSTLELGDSALYLCASSFGPIAGGLNTQYFGPGTRLTVL.